The 27 T cell receptor beta chains below come from one sample, sequenced in a study of PD-1 blockade in classical Hodgkin lymphoma. Generated by immunoSEQ multiplex PCR, the TCRdb table keeps only in-frame clones and is missing some. The sample consists of 15,000 or so clones, approximately 91% of them appearing once. Time point specified: cycle 4 day 1 (C4D1), after more than five weeks of nivolumab. Each patient's relapse followed autologous stem cell transplantation, and brentuximab vedotin exposure varied. The CD8+ T cells came from thawed PBMCs through magnetic negative selection. The sequencing here drew on CD8+ T cells from blood, taken before the fourth cycle of nivolumab. Source of these receptors: a human donor with classical Hodgkin lymphoma.

This chain connects TRBV18 to TRBJ2-4, with a weak D call TRBD2 (5 bases). Germline CDR1 reads KGHSH; CDR2 reads LQKENI. With 2 bases removed from V and 0 bases from J, the gap between germline ends came to 11 bases. The CDR3 runs to 16 residues. The CDR3 reads CASSPGEFLAKNIQYF. In DNA, the CDR3 is TGTGCCAGCTCACCAGGGGAGTTCCTAGCCAAAAACATTCAGTACTTC.

This rearrangement joins TRBV5-8 to TRBJ2-1, with 9 positions matching TRBD1. Germline assignment: CDR1 SGHTS and CDR2 YDEGEE. V was clipped by 1 base and J by 6 bases; unmatched bases: 11. The CDR3 covers 17 residues. As DNA, the CDR3 is TGTGCCAGCAGCTTGACAACCGGGACAGGGTTTGTCAATGAGCAGTTCTTC. Residues: CASSLTTGTGFVNEQFF.

The chain couples TRBV28 to TRBJ2-1; 9 bases line up with TRBD2. Trimming took 5 bases from V and 7 from J; bases not matched to a gene: 9. The CDR3 totals 15 residues. Germline-derived CDR1 and CDR2 are MDHEN and SYDVKM. In nucleotides, the CDR3 is TGTGCCAGCAGTCCACAGCGGGAGGCCAGGAATGAGCAGTTCTTC. Amino acid sequence: CASSPQREARNEQFF. The variable domain in full, completed from reference TRBV28 and TRBJ2-1, reads DVKVTQSSRYLVKRTGEKVFLECVQDMDHENMFWYRQDPGLGLRLIYFSYDVKMKEKGDIPEGYSVSREKKERFSLILESASTNQTSMYLCASSPQREARNEQFFGPGTRLTVL.

The V gene is TRBV15, the J gene TRBJ2-7; perhaps TRBD2 as D (6 bases). The V gene's germline CDR1 is LNHNV and CDR2 YYDKDF (reference sequence). The CDR3 sequence is 14 residues long. Trimming took off 8 bases at V and 0 bases at J, with 14 bases between the two ends. The CDR3 sequence: CATSSGESSYEQYF. CDR3 nucleotide sequence: TGTGCCACCTCTTCGGGAGAGAGCTCCTACGAGCAGTACTTC. Full variable domain (outside the CDR3, taken from reference TRBV15 and TRBJ2-7): DAMVIQNPRYQVTQFGKPVTLSCSQTLNHNVMYWYQQKSSQAPKLLFHYYDKDFNNEADTPDNFQSRRPNTSFCFLDIRSPGLGDTAMYLCATSSGESSYEQYFGPGTRLTVT.

This clone was detected only once. V is TRBV7-6 and J is TRBJ2-5; 7 nucleotides line up with TRBD2. The CDR3 is 15 amino acids. J gave up 5 bases and V 1 base, and 7 bases lay outside the gene matches. Germline assignment: CDR1 SGHVS and CDR2 FNYEAQ. CDR3: CASSLEAGSGETQYF. For the CDR3, the DNA is TGTGCCAGCAGCTTAGAAGCGGGATCGGGCGAGACCCAGTACTTC.

V usage is TRBV5-5 and J usage is TRBJ1-4; 7 bases are shared with TRBD1. Germline V gives CDR1 SGHKS, CDR2 YYEKEE (reference sequence). The V and J ends lost 3 bases and 8 bases, in that order; junction bases with no gene match: 7. The CDR3 runs 14 residues. The CDR3 DNA reads TGTGCCAGCAGCTCCGACAGGGAGGTGGAAAAACTGTTTTTT. As protein: CASSSDREVEKLFF.

The chain joins TRBV6-1 to TRBJ2-7, with D perhaps assigned TRBD1 or TRBD2 (6 bases each). V was shortened by 4 bases and J by 4 bases, with 14 bases between the two germline ends. CDR1 is MNHNS, CDR2 SASEGT, per germline. The CDR3 loop spans 14 amino acids. For the CDR3, the DNA is TGTGCCAGCAGTGGCAGGGGACTCGAATACGAGCAGTACTTC. Its protein is CASSGRGLEYEQYF.

The rearrangement joins TRBV19 to TRBJ2-7; a possible D gene is TRBD1 (5 bases). V was trimmed by 3 bases and J by 5 bases, leaving 20 bases between them. The CDR3 totals 16 residues. CDR1 is LNHDA, CDR2 SQIVND, per germline (reference sequence). CDR3 nucleotides: TGTGCCAGTAGTATCCTCATTGGGGCTTCGACGGACGAGCAGTACTTC. It yields the protein CASSILIGASTDEQYF.

The table lists this clone with a count of one. J is TRBJ2-1 and V is TRBV13; 10 positions agree with TRBD2. With 5 bases clipped from V and 5 bases from J, the junction kept 6 bases outside the gene matches. Germline CDR1 is PRHDT and CDR2 is FYEKMQ (reference sequence). The length of the CDR3 is 15 residues. The CDR3 DNA sequence: TGTGCCAGCAGCCAAGGACTAGCGGAGAACAATGAGCAGTTCTTC. This codes for CASSQGLAENNEQFF.

The genes are TRBV5-4 and TRBJ2-3; tentatively, D is TRBD1 (6 bases). CDR1 is SGHNT, CDR2 YYREEE, per germline (reference sequence). The CDR3 extends over 15 amino acids. V lost 7 bases, J lost 1 base, and 16 bases lay in between. The CDR3 reads CASSARGGRTDTQYF. DNA for the CDR3: TGTGCCAGCTCTGCCAGGGGCGGGCGCACAGATACGCAGTATTTT.

Notes on this clone: Other DNA sequences within the sample encode an identical CDR3. The gene calls are TRBV11-2 and TRBJ1-4; D gene unclear. This CDR3 contains 15 residues. Per the germline V gene, CDR1 is SGHAT and CDR2 is FQNNGV. The V gene lost 0 bases and the J gene lost 4 bases, with 9 bases spanning the gap. The CDR3 DNA sequence: TGTGCCAGCAGCTTAGAGGCAGGAGGTAATGAAAAACTGTTTTTT. Its protein is CASSLEAGGNEKLFF.

This chain connects TRBV5-1 to TRBJ2-2, with 10 bases that match TRBD1. There are 17 residues in the CDR3. V gave up 6 bases and J gave up 9 bases; unmatched junction bases: 17. Germline V gene lookup returns CDR1 SGHRS and CDR2 YFSETQ. CDR3: CASTHARGTGVCRELFF. The CDR3 nucleotides read TGCGCCAGCACCCATGCGCGGGGGACAGGGGTTTGTAGGGAGCTGTTTTTT.

The chain links TRBV7-9 to TRBJ2-2, with D possibly being TRBD1 or TRBD2 (5 bases each). Germline V gene lookup returns CDR1 SEHNR and CDR2 FQNEAQ (reference sequence). Trimming cost V 1 base and J 2 bases, with 20 bases left between them. CDR3 length: 19 amino acids. Here the CDR3 DNA reads TGTGCCAGCAGCTTAGGACCCGGGACCGGTAAAACCAACACCGGGGAGCTGTTTTTT. Its translation: CASSLGPGTGKTNTGELFF.

This clone is medium-sized by share. The J gene is TRBJ2-7, the V gene TRBV7-9; no definite D call. Between the trimmed V and J ends, which lost 4 bases and 2 bases, there was a span of 15 bases. The CDR3 is made up of 15 amino acids. CDR1 is SEHNR and CDR2 is FQNEAQ in the germline V gene (reference sequence). The CDR3 is CASSSPVDGTYEQYF. The CDR3 DNA sequence: TGTGCCAGCAGCTCCCCGGTTGATGGTACCTACGAGCAGTACTTC.

Here the CDR3 reads CASSPPPWGSGSGGDTQYF. The CDR3 DNA is TGTGCCAGCAGCCCCCCCCCATGGGGTAGCGGGAGTGGGGGGGATACGCAGTATTTT. The chain uses TRBV9 and TRBJ2-3; TRBD2 matches at 9 bases. CDR1 is SGDLS, CDR2 YYNGEE, per germline. The length of the CDR3 is 19 residues. Trimming cost V 4 bases and J 6 bases; bases outside gene matches: 21. Variable domain in full (rest from reference TRBV9 and TRBJ2-3): DSGVTQTPKHLITATGQRVTLRCSPRSGDLSVYWYQQSLDQGLQFLIQYYNGEERAKGNILERFSAQQFPDLHSELNLSSLELGDSALYFCASSPPPWGSGSGGDTQYFGPGTRLTVL.

V is TRBV18 and J is TRBJ1-5; 7 bases match TRBD1. The CDR3 spans 16 residues. Trimming removed 0 bases from V and 0 bases from J; junction bases left unmatched: 2. Germline V gene data show CDR1 as KGHSH and CDR2 as LQKENI. CDR3 coding DNA: TGTGCCAGCTCACCACCCACAGGGGATAGCAATCAGCCCCAGCATTTT. Translation: CASSPPTGDSNQPQHF.

This chain joins TRBV6-5 and TRBJ1-2, with D maybe TRBD1 (5 bases). V was shortened by 11 bases and J by 2 bases, with 21 bases between the two germline ends. The CDR3 is made up of 15 amino acids. Germline V gene sequence: CDR1 MNHEY, CDR2 SVGAGI. The CDR3 nucleotides read TGTGCCGTTCGGGACGGAACCTCCATAAACTATGGCTACACCTTC. Encoded protein: CAVRDGTSINYGYTF.

This chain joins TRBV21-1 and TRBJ1-5. TRBV21-1 is designated a pseudogene. This CDR3 region has 16 residues. In DNA form, the CDR3 reads TGTGCCAGCAGCAACTTTCTCCGGGTTAGCAATCAGCCCCAGCATTTT. Its translation is CASSNFLRVSNQPQHF.

The chain has TRBV19 and TRBJ2-3; D ambiguous. Germline CDR1 is LNHDA and CDR2 is SQIVND (reference sequence). V dropped 1 base and J dropped 2 bases, with 13 bases sitting between them. There are 16 residues in the CDR3. The CDR3 sequence: CASSIASSHFTDTQYF. The CDR3, as DNA: TGTGCCAGTAGTATAGCCAGTTCACACTTCACAGATACGCAGTATTTT.

The chain couples TRBV28 to TRBJ2-7, with 7 bases lining up with TRBD2. Germline V gene sequence: CDR1 MDHEN, CDR2 SYDVKM. The CDR3 is made up of 13 amino acids. V was clipped by 7 bases and J by 0 bases; unmatched bases: 3. The CDR3, as DNA: TGTGCCAGCACCCGGGGGGTCTCCTACGAGCAGTACTTC. The encoded protein is CASTRGVSYEQYF.

V and J are TRBV11-2 and TRBJ2-3, with D maybe TRBD2 (6 bases). CDR1 is SGHAT, CDR2 FQNNGV, per germline. The CDR3 has 15 amino acids. Trimming stripped 1 base from V and 4 bases from J, with 12 bases between. CDR3 loop: CASSLGGLASDTQYF. CDR3 nucleotides: TGTGCCAGCAGCTTAGGTGGGCTAGCGTCAGATACGCAGTATTTT.

The chain carries TRBV29-1 and TRBJ1-3; D remains ambiguous. V lost 3 bases to trimming and J lost 2 bases, with 11 bases between them. CDR3 length: 14 residues. From germline, CDR1 is SQVTM and CDR2 ANQGSEA. CDR3 amino acids: CSVEDAGPGNTIYF. CDR3 bases: TGCAGCGTTGAGGATGCAGGTCCTGGAAACACCATATATTTT.

J is TRBJ2-7 and V is TRBV27; 9 bases are shared with TRBD1. The CDR3 consists of 14 residues. CDR1 and CDR2 from the germline V gene are MNHEY and SMNVEV (reference sequence). V shed 8 bases and J 5 bases; nucleotides not matched to a gene: 10. The CDR3 loop reads CASQTGTGWHEQYF. The CDR3 bases are TGTGCCAGCCAAACCGGGACAGGGTGGCACGAGCAGTACTTC.

This clone was counted between two and nine times. The chain uses TRBV27 and TRBJ2-2; 9 bases map to TRBD2. The CDR3 runs to 14 residues. The V gene's germline CDR1 is MNHEY and CDR2 SMNVEV (reference sequence). J was trimmed by 6 bases and V by 5 bases; bases with no gene match: 4. CDR3 loop: CASSPGTSPGELFF. As DNA, the CDR3 is TGTGCCAGCAGTCCCGGGACTAGCCCCGGGGAGCTGTTTTTT.

The CDR3 DNA reads TGTGCCAGCAGCTTGACTAGCGGACCCTACAATGAGCAGTTCTTC. This codes for CASSLTSGPYNEQFF. The gene calls are TRBV7-2 and TRBJ2-1, with 9 bases identical to TRBD2. The CDR3 covers 15 residues. Germline trimming cut 3 bases from V and 2 bases from J; bases unmatched to any gene: 2. Germline values: CDR1 SGHTA, CDR2 FQGNSA.

The chain links TRBV2 to TRBJ2-3, with TRBD2 matching 11 bases. V dropped 4 bases and J dropped 2; count of bases not matched to a gene: 2. Germline lookup yields CDR1 SNHLY and CDR2 FYNNEI. The CDR3 sequence is 15 residues long. Written as DNA, the CDR3 is TGTGCCAGCAGTGTGGGACTAGCGGCCACAGATACGCAGTATTTT. This translates into CASSVGLAATDTQYF.

In this sample, this clone turned up once. This sequence joins TRBV19 and TRBJ2-1; D is perhaps TRBD2 (5 bases). The V gene's germline CDR1 is LNHDA and CDR2 SQIVND (reference sequence). The V end lost 1 base, the J end lost 0 bases, and 7 bases lay between the germline ends. This CDR3 contains 15 residues. CDR3 amino acids: CASSIAGSSYNEQFF. The DNA of the CDR3 is TGTGCCAGTAGTATAGCGGGGAGCTCCTACAATGAGCAGTTCTTC.